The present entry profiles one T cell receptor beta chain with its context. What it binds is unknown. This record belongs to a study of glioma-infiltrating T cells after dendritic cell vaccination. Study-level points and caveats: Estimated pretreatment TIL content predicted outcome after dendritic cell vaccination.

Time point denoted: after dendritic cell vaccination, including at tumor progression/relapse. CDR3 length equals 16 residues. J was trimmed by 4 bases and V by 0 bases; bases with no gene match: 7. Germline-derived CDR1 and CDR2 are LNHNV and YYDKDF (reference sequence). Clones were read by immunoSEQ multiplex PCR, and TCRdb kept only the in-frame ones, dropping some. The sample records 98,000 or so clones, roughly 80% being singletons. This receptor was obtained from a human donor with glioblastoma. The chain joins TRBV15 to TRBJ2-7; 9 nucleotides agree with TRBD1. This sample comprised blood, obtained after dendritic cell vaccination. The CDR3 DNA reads TGTGCCACCAGCAGAGAGGCTACGGGACAGGGTTACGAGCAGTACTTC. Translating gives CATSREATGQGYEQYF.